These 11 T cell receptor beta chains were sequenced from one sample in a study of CD8+ T cells in alopecia areata. Once RNA had been extracted, it was reverse transcribed into cDNA to act as the sequencing template. Clones were read by immunoSEQ multiplex PCR, and TCRdb kept only the in-frame ones, dropping some. The data show 150,000 to 200,000 clones, about 65% seen once. Noted treatment: oral pan-JAK inhibitor, 5-10 mg twice daily. The sequenced sample was CD4+ T cells sorted from blood, obtained around week 50, from a patient treated with tofacitinib. The source is a human donor with alopecia areata.

This clone was picked up a small number of times. The chain uses TRBV29-1 and TRBJ1-5; D is possibly TRBD1 (6 bases). The CDR3 runs 13 residues. Germline V CDR1 and CDR2: SQVTM, ANQGSEA. Trimming removed 6 bases from V and 7 bases from J, with 16 bases in between. The CDR3: CSVSSRGQQPQHF. DNA for the CDR3: TGCAGCGTCTCCAGTCGGGGGCAACAGCCCCAGCATTTT.

The gene calls are TRBV7-9 and TRBJ1-5; no definite D call. Per the germline V gene, CDR1 is SEHNR and CDR2 is FQNEAQ (reference sequence). The CDR3 spans 10 residues. The CDR3 loop is CTSGNQPQHF. DNA for the CDR3: TGTACCTCGGGGAATCAGCCCCAGCATTTT.

In nucleotides, the CDR3 is TGTGCCAGCAGCTCACAGACAGGGTTCTCCTACGAGCAGTACTTC. As protein: CASSSQTGFSYEQYF. The rearrangement joins TRBV7-2 to TRBJ2-7; 7 nucleotides match TRBD1. The CDR3 has 15 residues. The germline V gene encodes CDR1 SGHTA and CDR2 FQGNSA. The J segment lost 0 bases and the V segment lost 4 bases, leaving 6 bases of the junction unmatched.

This clone was seen a handful of times. The CDR3 DNA reads TGTGCCAGCAGCTCGGGGGTAAGGGAGACCCAGTACTTC. This translates into CASSSGVRETQYF. J is TRBJ2-5 and V is TRBV11-2, with D possibly being TRBD2 (6 bases). CDR3 size: 13 residues. Looked up from germline, CDR1 is SGHAT and CDR2 is FQNNGV. V lost 4 bases and J 5 bases, leaving 11 bases between the germline ends.

The rearrangement links TRBV5-6 to TRBJ2-7; 7 nucleotides line up with TRBD1. The CDR3 is 14 amino acids. The V and J ends lost 0 bases and 6 bases, in that order; junction bases with no gene match: 6. The germline CDR1 and CDR2 sequences are SGHDT and YYEEEE. CDR3 coding DNA: TGTGCCAGCAGCTTGGCAGGGGGATGGAGCGAGCAGTACTTC. It encodes CASSLAGGWSEQYF.

This clone was seen more than once but under ten times. The J gene is TRBJ1-1, the V gene TRBV29-1; possible D gene TRBD1, 5 bases. In germline, CDR1 is SQVTM, CDR2 ANQGSEA. CDR3 size: 13 residues. Trimming stripped 4 bases from V and 4 bases from J, with 13 bases between. The CDR3 loop is CSVGGVSTTEAFF. CDR3 nucleotides: TGCAGCGTTGGAGGGGTTTCTACCACTGAAGCTTTCTTT.

This chain joins TRBV9 and TRBJ2-4; D possibly corresponds to TRBD2 (5 bases). V was pared by 1 base and J by 9 bases, with 14 bases between. Germline-derived CDR1 and CDR2 are SGDLS and YYNGEE. The CDR3 covers 14 residues. The CDR3 here is CASSVREPDGIQYF. The CDR3, as DNA: TGTGCCAGCAGCGTAAGGGAGCCCGACGGCATTCAGTACTTC.

The chain couples TRBV29-1 to TRBJ1-1; D may be TRBD1 (5 bases). With 4 bases removed from V and 10 bases from J, the gap between germline ends came to 19 bases. The germline V gene encodes CDR1 SQVTM and CDR2 ANQGSEA. The CDR3 has 13 residues. The CDR3 coding sequence is TGCAGCGTTGTAGGCCAGGACAAATTGGGAGCTTTCTTT. It yields the protein CSVVGQDKLGAFF.

V is TRBV2 and J is TRBJ1-2; perhaps TRBD1 as D (6 bases). Germline assignment: CDR1 SNHLY and CDR2 FYNNEI. The V end lost 5 bases, the J end lost 4 bases, and 8 bases lay between the germline ends. The CDR3 runs to 12 residues. The CDR3 sequence: CASSQDSYGYTF. CDR3 DNA: TGTGCCAGCAGTCAGGACAGCTATGGCTACACCTTC.

This rearrangement joins TRBV30 to TRBJ2-7; D not resolved. The CDR3 covers 12 residues. Germline V CDR1 and CDR2: GTSNPN, SVGIG (reference sequence). V lost 0 bases and J lost 3, with 6 bases in between. The CDR3 nucleotides read TGTGCCTGGAGTGTAGGGCACTACGAGCAGTACTTC. Translating it yields CAWSVGHYEQYF.

This clone was observed a handful of times. The chain employs TRBV4-3 and TRBJ1-1; D is unresolved. Germline CDR1 reads LGHNA; CDR2 reads YSLEER. The length of the CDR3 is 15 residues. Trimming cost V 0 bases and J 0 bases, with 8 bases left between them. CDR3 DNA sequence: TGCGCCAGCAGCCAAGATGCGGGGATGAACACTGAAGCTTTCTTT. Translating it yields CASSQDAGMNTEAFF.